Following are 27 T cell receptor beta chains from one sample sequenced in a study of blood T cell repertoires in COVID-19. Repertoires were generated with immunoSEQ multiplex PCR, while TCRdb's copy carries only in-frame clones and drops some. The table lists roughly 200,000 clones, 81% of them singletons, with 7.9% in the top ten. Input material: peripheral blood. These TCRs come from a woman older than 75 with acute or convalescent COVID-19.

This clone was seen more than once but under ten times. The chain couples TRBV7-8 to TRBJ2-7; 11 bases are a match to TRBD2. The germline CDR1 and CDR2 sequences are SGHVS and FQNEAQ. The CDR3 extends over 16 amino acids. The V gene end was trimmed by 0 bases and the J gene end by 2 bases; junction bases not matched to a gene: 3. CDR3 in DNA: TGTGCCAGCAGCTTAGCGGTAGCGGGGGGGCCCTACGAGCAGTACTTC. As protein: CASSLAVAGGPYEQYF. Based on the CDR3 plus reference TRBV7-8 and TRBJ2-7, the full variable domain is GAGVSQSPRYKVAKRGQDVALRCDPISGHVSLFWYQQALGQGPEFLTYFQNEAQLDKSGLPSDRFFAERPEGSVSTLKIQRTQQEDSAVYLCASSLAVAGGPYEQYFGPGTRLTVT.

The chain has TRBV6-2 or TRBV6-3 and TRBJ2-7, with TRBD1 matching 8 bases. This CDR3 region has 14 residues. The J segment lost 3 bases and the V segment lost 4 bases, leaving 5 bases of the junction unmatched. Germline CDR1 MNHEY, CDR2 SVGEGT. Written as DNA, the CDR3 is TGTGCCAGCAGTTTAAGGACAGGGATCTACGAGCAGTACTTC. It specifies CASSLRTGIYEQYF.

This clone appeared a few times. This chain links TRBV9 with TRBJ1-6; D unresolved. Germline CDR1 reads SGDLS; CDR2 reads YYNGEE. The CDR3 totals 14 residues. The V end was cut by 4 bases, the J end by 1 base, with 6 bases between. CDR3 in DNA: TGTGCCAGCAGCCCCCTGTCCTATAATTCACCCCTCCACTTT. Protein: CASSPLSYNSPLHF.

V gene TRBV3-1 (or the pseudogene TRBV3-2) combines with J gene TRBJ2-3; 14 bases are a match to TRBD2. Germline V gene data show CDR1 as LGHDT and CDR2 as YNNKEL (reference sequence). The CDR3 length is 17 residues. Germline trimming cut 4 bases from V and 3 bases from J; bases unmatched to any gene: 6. The CDR3 protein is CASSPGLAGVGTDTQYF. Here the CDR3 DNA reads TGTGCCAGCAGCCCGGGACTAGCGGGGGTTGGGACAGATACGCAGTATTTT.

The genes are TRBV5-4 and TRBJ1-6; D remains unclear. V lost 4 bases and J 0 bases, leaving 14 bases between the germline ends. CDR1 and CDR2 from the germline V gene are SGHNT and YYREEE (reference sequence). The CDR3 totals 17 residues. For the CDR3, the DNA is TGTGCCAGCAGCCCGGAGGCAGGTGGCTCCTATAATTCACCCCTCCACTTT. Protein product: CASSPEAGGSYNSPLHF.

CDR3 amino acids: CASSYSGRGDGGYTF. The DNA for the CDR3 is TGTGCCAGCAGTTACTCGGGCCGGGGGGATGGTGGCTACACCTTC. V usage is TRBV6-5 and J usage is TRBJ1-2; D is perhaps TRBD1 (5 bases). The CDR3 covers 15 residues. V was trimmed by 0 bases and J by 7 bases, leaving 15 bases between them. Germline V gives CDR1 MNHEY, CDR2 SVGAGI.

With respect to this clone: One end of the junction does not line up with germline, which may come from a read error. At the DNA level, this CDR3 is encoded by other sequences in the same sample as well. The chain links TRBV5-1 to TRBJ2-7, with a tentative D call TRBD1 (5 bases). CDR1 SGHRS and CDR2 YFSETQ come from the germline V gene. This CDR3 is built from 11 residues. The CDR3 region is CASRAVREQYF. The CDR3 DNA follows: TGCGCTAGCAGGGCCGTCAGGGAGCAGTACTTC.

This clone has a handful of counts. This chain joins TRBV28 and TRBJ1-3; 8 nucleotides agree with TRBD1. CDR1 is MDHEN, CDR2 SYDVKM, per germline. After removal of 5 bases from V and 2 bases from J, the junction contained 5 bases not matched to a gene. The CDR3 extends over 15 amino acids. In nucleotides, the CDR3 is TGTGCCAGCAGTACGGGACAGGTAACTGGAAACACCATATATTTT. Amino acids: CASSTGQVTGNTIYF.

CDR3 DNA: TGCGCCAGCAGCTTGGTCGGGCAGGGGTACAATGAGCAGTTCTTC. This gives the protein CASSLVGQGYNEQFF. The chain combines TRBV5-1 with TRBJ2-1; D is possibly TRBD1 (6 bases). This CDR3 has 15 amino acids. Germline loops: CDR1 SGHRS, CDR2 YFSETQ. Trimming left V 0 bases short and J 4 bases short, with 11 bases between. Looking up the rest from reference TRBV5-1 and TRBJ2-1 gives the full variable domain: KAGVTQTPRYLIKTRGQQVTLSCSPISGHRSVSWYQQTPGQGLQFLFEYFSETQRNKGNFPGRFSGRQFSNSRSEMNVSTLELGDSALYLCASSLVGQGYNEQFFGPGTRLTVL.

The chain combines TRBV7-2 with TRBJ1-2, with 8 bases matching TRBD1. Germline V gene data show CDR1 as SGHTA and CDR2 as FQGNSA. The CDR3 is 15 amino acids. After removal of 5 bases from V and 2 bases from J, the junction contained 7 bases not matched to a gene. CDR3 sequence (DNA): TGTGCCAGCAGCACCGCCGGACAGGGAAACTATGGCTACACCTTC. The encoded protein is CASSTAGQGNYGYTF.

V and J are TRBV10-3 and TRBJ1-4; D is perhaps TRBD1 (5 bases). V lost 4 bases and J 3 bases, leaving 9 bases between the germline ends. This CDR3 is built from 14 residues. The germline gives CDR1 ENHRY, CDR2 SYGVKD. CDR3 coding DNA: TGTGCCATCAGTGTGGGGGGATCTAATGAAAAACTGTTTTTT. Its translation is CAISVGGSNEKLFF.

J is TRBJ1-6 and V is TRBV3-1 (or the pseudogene TRBV3-2); 7 bases align to TRBD1. Germline V gene sequence: CDR1 LGHDT, CDR2 YNNKEL (reference sequence). V shed 0 bases, J shed 9 bases, and the junction held 8 bases outside the gene matches. The CDR3 extends over 16 amino acids. The DNA of the CDR3 is TGTGCCAGCAGCCAAGAGAGGACAGGCTTGGGTTCACCCCTCCACTTT. Translating it yields CASSQERTGLGSPLHF.

The V and J genes are TRBV6-1 and TRBJ1-1; tentatively, D is TRBD1 (6 bases). The CDR3 is 15 amino acids. The germline V gene encodes CDR1 MNHNS and CDR2 SASEGT. Trimming removed 3 bases at V and 1 base at J, with 12 bases between. For the CDR3, the DNA is TGTGCCAGCAGTGACGTACAGGGTGGGAACACTGAAGCTTTCTTT. It is translated as CASSDVQGGNTEAFF.

The chain has TRBV11-2 and TRBJ2-1; 9 bases are a match to TRBD2. With 0 bases clipped from V and 5 bases from J, the junction kept 11 bases outside the gene matches. The germline CDR1 and CDR2 sequences are SGHAT and FQNNGV. The CDR3 totals 18 residues. The CDR3 protein is CASSLDVGLAGRDNEQFF. CDR3 in DNA: TGTGCCAGCAGCTTAGATGTTGGGCTAGCGGGAAGGGACAATGAGCAGTTCTTC.

The chain employs TRBV5-1 and TRBJ1-3; D perhaps matches TRBD1 (6 bases). V dropped 0 bases and J dropped 0 bases, with 13 bases sitting between them. Germline CDR1 and CDR2: SGHRS and YFSETQ. This CDR3 is 17 amino acids long. CDR3 nucleotide sequence: TGCGCCAGCAGCTTGGGACGCGACAGGACCTCTGGAAACACCATATATTTT. This gives the protein CASSLGRDRTSGNTIYF.

The rearrangement uses TRBV19 and TRBJ2-7; D possibly corresponds to TRBD1 (6 bases). Germline CDR1 and CDR2: LNHDA and SQIVND (reference sequence). This CDR3 has 13 residues. The V end was cut by 8 bases, the J end by 4 bases, with 15 bases between. DNA of the CDR3: TGTGCCAGTGCGACAGGAGAGACGTACGAGCAGTACTTC. Its protein product is CASATGETYEQYF.

The chain carries TRBV5-4 and TRBJ2-1, with D perhaps TRBD2 (5 bases). CDR3 length: 15 amino acids. CDR1 and CDR2 (germline): SGHNT, YYREEE (reference sequence). Trimming pared 4 bases from V and 0 bases from J, leaving 11 bases between. CDR3 DNA sequence: TGTGCCAGCAGCCTAGACGGGAACTCCTACAATGAGCAGTTCTTC. Protein: CASSLDGNSYNEQFF. Drawing the rest from reference TRBV5-4 and TRBJ2-1, the complete variable domain is ETGVTQSPTHLIKTRGQQVTLRCSSQSGHNTVSWYQQALGQGPQFIFQYYREEENGRGNFPPRFSGLQFPNYSSELNVNALELDDSALYLCASSLDGNSYNEQFFGPGTRLTVL.

This chain uses TRBV7-9 with TRBJ1-6; a weak D match, TRBD1 (6 bases). This CDR3 has 14 amino acids. The germline V and J ends were trimmed by 3 bases and 7 bases, with 10 bases remaining between them. Germline lookup yields CDR1 SEHNR and CDR2 FQNEAQ (reference sequence). The DNA for the CDR3 is TGTGCCAGCAGCTTGACAGGTTCCAATTCACCCCTCCACTTT. Translated, it gives CASSLTGSNSPLHF.

The chain combines TRBV3-1 (or the pseudogene TRBV3-2) with TRBJ2-3, with 9 bases that match TRBD1. The V segment lost 4 bases and the J segment 2 bases; nucleotides outside the gene matches: 7. This CDR3 has 16 amino acids. CDR1 is LGHDT, CDR2 YNNKEL, per germline (reference sequence). Here the CDR3 reads CASSLVTGGATDTQYF. CDR3 DNA sequence: TGTGCCAGCAGCCTCGTGACAGGGGGTGCCACAGATACGCAGTATTTT.

This rearrangement joins TRBV28 to TRBJ1-2; tentatively, D is TRBD1 (6 bases). The CDR3 consists of 14 residues. Trimming stripped 0 bases from V and 6 bases from J, with 11 bases between. The germline V gene has CDR1 MDHEN and CDR2 SYDVKM. The CDR3 spells CASSLWGAPHGYTF. For the CDR3, the DNA is TGTGCCAGCAGTTTATGGGGGGCGCCTCATGGCTACACCTTC.

In this sample, this clone turned up a few times. This chain connects TRBV18 to TRBJ2-5; perhaps TRBD2 as D (7 bases). Germline CDR1 and CDR2: KGHSH and LQKENI. The CDR3 sequence is 15 residues long. With 1 base removed from V and 5 bases from J, the gap between germline ends came to 14 bases. The CDR3: CASSPLGGQRETQYF. In DNA, the CDR3 is TGTGCCAGCTCACCACTGGGGGGGCAACGGGAGACCCAGTACTTC. Variable domain in full (rest from reference TRBV18 and TRBJ2-5): NAGVMQNPRHLVRRRGQEARLRCSPMKGHSHVYWYRQLPEEGLKFMVYLQKENIIDESGMPKERFSAEFPKEGPSILRIQQVVRGDSAAYFCASSPLGGQRETQYFGPGTRLLVL.

The J gene is TRBJ2-7, the V gene TRBV5-4; a possible D gene is TRBD1 (5 bases). Germline CDR1 reads SGHNT; CDR2 reads YYREEE (reference sequence). V lost 9 bases, J lost 0 bases, and 16 bases lay in between. CDR3 size: 14 residues. CDR3 loop: CATTTGPSSYEQYF. CDR3 in DNA: TGTGCCACCACAACAGGCCCCAGCTCCTACGAGCAGTACTTC. Complete variable domain (other parts from reference TRBV5-4 and TRBJ2-7): ETGVTQSPTHLIKTRGQQVTLRCSSQSGHNTVSWYQQALGQGPQFIFQYYREEENGRGNFPPRFSGLQFPNYSSELNVNALELDDSALYLCATTTGPSSYEQYFGPGTRLTVT.

This rearrangement joins TRBV4-1 to TRBJ2-7; D might be TRBD1 (5 bases). The V end lost 0 bases, the J end lost 5 bases, and 17 bases lay between the germline ends. Germline CDR1 and CDR2: MGHRA and YSYEKL. This CDR3 has 16 residues. CDR3 in amino acids: CASSQELAGKFHEQYF. The CDR3 coding sequence is TGCGCCAGCAGCCAAGAGTTGGCAGGGAAATTCCACGAGCAGTACTTC.

This rearrangement joins TRBV19 to TRBJ2-2, with D tentatively TRBD1 (6 bases). Trimming pared 2 bases from V and 0 bases from J, leaving 10 bases between. Germline V gene data show CDR1 as LNHDA and CDR2 as SQIVND (reference sequence). The CDR3 loop spans 16 amino acids. CDR3 in amino acids: CASSIQGFPNTGELFF. For the CDR3, the DNA is TGTGCCAGTAGTATACAGGGGTTTCCGAACACCGGGGAGCTGTTTTTT.

The chain combines TRBV2 with TRBJ2-7, with 7 bases aligning to TRBD1. Germline V gives CDR1 SNHLY, CDR2 FYNNEI. The CDR3 has 13 residues. V lost 9 bases to trimming and J lost 5 bases; unmatched junction nucleotides: 10. CDR3 amino acids: CASTTGVGHEQYF. In DNA, the CDR3 is TGTGCCAGTACCACAGGGGTCGGACACGAGCAGTACTTC.

This sequence joins TRBV3-1 (or the pseudogene TRBV3-2) and TRBJ2-3; weak D call: TRBD2 (6 bases). Trimming removed 3 bases from V and 4 bases from J, with 11 bases in between. Germline V gene sequence: CDR1 LGHDT, CDR2 YNNKEL (reference sequence). The CDR3 spans 14 residues. CDR3 residues: CASSQTRDSDTQYF. As DNA, the CDR3 is TGTGCCAGCAGCCAGACTAGAGACTCAGATACGCAGTATTTT.

The chain uses TRBV7-8 and TRBJ2-5; TRBD1 matches at 10 bases. This CDR3 contains 14 residues. The V segment lost 1 base and the J segment 6 bases; nucleotides outside the gene matches: 2. Germline loops: CDR1 SGHVS, CDR2 FQNEAQ. In DNA, the CDR3 is TGTGCCAGCAGCTTAGGGACAGGGGGGAAGACCCAGTACTTC. This gives the protein CASSLGTGGKTQYF.